This T cell receptor (beta chain) was retrieved from a study of chemoradiotherapy in HPV16-positive cancers. Overall study results and limits: For HPV16-positive patients, expanding HPV-responsive T cells associated with longer recurrence-free survival. Candidate HPV-specific clones and E7-related TCR motifs grew in tumor during treatment. The functional HPV-specific definition rests on just a couple of HPV16-positive patients.

In regard to this clone: Its target is not known.

Using immunoSEQ multiplex PCR, the repertoire was profiled, and TCRdb retains in-frame clones only, with some absent. This table has about 22,000 clones, around 78% appearing once. The CDR3 has 11 residues. V shed 4 bases and J shed 7 bases, with 7 bases lying between them. Germline CDR1 and CDR2: ENHRY and SYGVKD. Repeated repertoire sampling spanned the course of chemoradiotherapy. The receptor was isolated from a human donor with HPV-associated anogenital cancer. The chain recombines TRBV10-3 with TRBJ1-2; D may be TRBD1 (6 bases). Sampling was conducted from a patient who underwent chemoradiotherapy. The chain's CDR3 is CAISVGGGYTF. Here the CDR3 DNA reads TGTGCCATCAGTGTAGGGGGTGGCTACACCTTC.